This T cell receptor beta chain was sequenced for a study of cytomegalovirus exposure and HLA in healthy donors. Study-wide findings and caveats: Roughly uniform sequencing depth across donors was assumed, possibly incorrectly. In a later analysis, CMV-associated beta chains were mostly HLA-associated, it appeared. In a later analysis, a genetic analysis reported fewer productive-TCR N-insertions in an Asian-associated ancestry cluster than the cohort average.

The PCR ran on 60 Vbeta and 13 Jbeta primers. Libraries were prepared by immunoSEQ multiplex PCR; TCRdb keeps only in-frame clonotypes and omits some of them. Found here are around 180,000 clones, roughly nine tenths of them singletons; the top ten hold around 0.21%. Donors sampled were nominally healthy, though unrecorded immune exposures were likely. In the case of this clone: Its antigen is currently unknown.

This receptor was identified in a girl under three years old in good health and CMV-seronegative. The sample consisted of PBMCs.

The CDR3 region is CASRTGNSPLHF. CDR3 coding DNA: TGCGCCAGCAGGACAGGGAATTCACCCCTCCACTTT. This sequence joins TRBV5-1 and TRBJ1-6; 7 nucleotides agree with TRBD1. This CDR3 has 12 amino acids. Germline V lookup: CDR1 SGHRS, CDR2 YFSETQ. V dropped 5 bases and J dropped 7; count of bases not matched to a gene: 0.